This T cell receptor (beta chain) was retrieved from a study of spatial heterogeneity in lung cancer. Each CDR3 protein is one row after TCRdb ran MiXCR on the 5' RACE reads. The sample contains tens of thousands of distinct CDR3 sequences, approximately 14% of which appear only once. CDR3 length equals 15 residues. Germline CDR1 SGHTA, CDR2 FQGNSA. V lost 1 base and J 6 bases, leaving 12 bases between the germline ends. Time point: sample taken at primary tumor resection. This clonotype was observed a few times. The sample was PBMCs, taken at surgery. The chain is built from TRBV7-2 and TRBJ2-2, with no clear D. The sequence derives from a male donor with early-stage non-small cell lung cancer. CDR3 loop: CASSLGKGWSGELFF. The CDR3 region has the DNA TGTGCCAGCAGCTTAGGGAAGGGTTGGTCCGGGGAGCTGTTTTTT.